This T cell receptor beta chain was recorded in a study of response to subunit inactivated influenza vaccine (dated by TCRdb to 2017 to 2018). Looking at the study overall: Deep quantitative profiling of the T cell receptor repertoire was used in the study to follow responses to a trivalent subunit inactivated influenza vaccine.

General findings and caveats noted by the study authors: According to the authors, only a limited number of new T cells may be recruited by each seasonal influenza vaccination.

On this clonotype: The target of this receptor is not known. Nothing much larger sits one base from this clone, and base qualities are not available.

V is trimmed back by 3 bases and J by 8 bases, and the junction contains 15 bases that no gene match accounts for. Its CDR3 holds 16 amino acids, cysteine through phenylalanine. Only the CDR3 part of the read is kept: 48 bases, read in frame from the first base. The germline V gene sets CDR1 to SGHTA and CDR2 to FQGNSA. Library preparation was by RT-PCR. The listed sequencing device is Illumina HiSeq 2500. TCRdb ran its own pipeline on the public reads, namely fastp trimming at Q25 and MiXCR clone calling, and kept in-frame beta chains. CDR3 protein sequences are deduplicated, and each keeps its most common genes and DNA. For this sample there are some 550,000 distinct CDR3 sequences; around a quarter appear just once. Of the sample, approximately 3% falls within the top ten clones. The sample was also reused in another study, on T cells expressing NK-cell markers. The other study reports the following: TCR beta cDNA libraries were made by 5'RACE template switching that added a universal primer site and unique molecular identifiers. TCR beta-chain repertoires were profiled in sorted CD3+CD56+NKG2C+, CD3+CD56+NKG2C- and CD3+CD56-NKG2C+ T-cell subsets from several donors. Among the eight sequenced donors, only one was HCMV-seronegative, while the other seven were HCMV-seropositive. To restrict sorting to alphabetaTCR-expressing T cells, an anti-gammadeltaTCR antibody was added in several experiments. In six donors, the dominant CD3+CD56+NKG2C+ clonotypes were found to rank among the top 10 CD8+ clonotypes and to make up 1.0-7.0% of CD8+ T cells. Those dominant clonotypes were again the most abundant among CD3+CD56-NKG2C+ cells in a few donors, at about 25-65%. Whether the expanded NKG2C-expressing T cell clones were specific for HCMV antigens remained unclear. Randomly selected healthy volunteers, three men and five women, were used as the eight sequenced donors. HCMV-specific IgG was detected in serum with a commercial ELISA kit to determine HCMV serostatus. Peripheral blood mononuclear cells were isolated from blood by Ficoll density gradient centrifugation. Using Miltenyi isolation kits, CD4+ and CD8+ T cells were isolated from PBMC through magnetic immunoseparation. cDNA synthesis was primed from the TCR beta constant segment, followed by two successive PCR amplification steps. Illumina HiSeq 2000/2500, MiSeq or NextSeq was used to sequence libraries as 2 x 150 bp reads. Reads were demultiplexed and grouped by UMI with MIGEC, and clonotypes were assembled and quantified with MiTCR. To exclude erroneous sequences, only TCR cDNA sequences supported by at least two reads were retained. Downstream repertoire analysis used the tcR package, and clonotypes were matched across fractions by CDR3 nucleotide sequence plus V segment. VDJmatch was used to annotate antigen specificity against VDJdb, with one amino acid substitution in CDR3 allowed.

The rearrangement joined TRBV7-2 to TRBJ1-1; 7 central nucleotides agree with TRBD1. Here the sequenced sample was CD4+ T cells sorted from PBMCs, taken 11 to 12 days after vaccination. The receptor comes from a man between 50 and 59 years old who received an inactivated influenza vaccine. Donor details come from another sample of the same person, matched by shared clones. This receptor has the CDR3 CASSFLAGGGGREAFF. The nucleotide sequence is TGTGCCAGCAGCTTTCTGGCAGGGGGGGGTGGAAGGGAAGCTTTCTTT.